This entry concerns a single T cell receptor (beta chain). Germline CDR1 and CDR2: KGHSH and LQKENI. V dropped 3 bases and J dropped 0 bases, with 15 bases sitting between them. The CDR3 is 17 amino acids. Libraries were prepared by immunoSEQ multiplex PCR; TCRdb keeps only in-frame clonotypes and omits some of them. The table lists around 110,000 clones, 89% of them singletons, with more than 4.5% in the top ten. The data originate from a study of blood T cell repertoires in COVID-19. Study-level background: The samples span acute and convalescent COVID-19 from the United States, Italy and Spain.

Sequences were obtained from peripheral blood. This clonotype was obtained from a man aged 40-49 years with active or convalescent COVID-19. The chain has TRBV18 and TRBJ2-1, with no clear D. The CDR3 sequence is CASSPPPGASSYNEQFF. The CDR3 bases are TGTGCCAGCTCACCCCCTCCAGGCGCAAGCTCCTACAATGAGCAGTTCTTC.